This T cell receptor (beta chain) was identified during a study of cytomegalovirus exposure and HLA in healthy donors. Whole-study findings and limits: For TCR beta chains, V- and J-gene trimming was later linked to a missense DCLRE1C variant. In a later analysis, a genetic analysis reported fewer productive-TCR N-insertions in an Asian-associated ancestry cluster than the cohort average. The classifier reportedly diagnosed cytomegalovirus status with high sensitivity and specificity.

The CDR3 loop spans 15 amino acids. CDR1 LNHDA and CDR2 SQIVND come from the germline V gene (reference sequence). Trimming stripped 6 bases from V and 3 bases from J, with 17 bases between. About this clone: Its matching antigen is unknown.

Use of 60 Vbeta and 13 Jbeta primers characterized the PCR. This table comes from immunoSEQ multiplex PCR, and its TCRdb copy is limited to in-frame clones, with some not included. The sample holds 150,000 to 200,000 clones, 80% to 90% seen once. Sequencing was done on a sample of PBMCs. The TCR sequence derives from a man aged 40-49 years in good health and CMV-seropositive. The chain employs TRBV19 and TRBJ1-2; D is possibly TRBD1 (5 bases). In nucleotides, the CDR3 is TGTGCCAGTAGCCCGACGAACGCGGGGGACTATGGCTACACCTTC. This encodes CASSPTNAGDYGYTF.